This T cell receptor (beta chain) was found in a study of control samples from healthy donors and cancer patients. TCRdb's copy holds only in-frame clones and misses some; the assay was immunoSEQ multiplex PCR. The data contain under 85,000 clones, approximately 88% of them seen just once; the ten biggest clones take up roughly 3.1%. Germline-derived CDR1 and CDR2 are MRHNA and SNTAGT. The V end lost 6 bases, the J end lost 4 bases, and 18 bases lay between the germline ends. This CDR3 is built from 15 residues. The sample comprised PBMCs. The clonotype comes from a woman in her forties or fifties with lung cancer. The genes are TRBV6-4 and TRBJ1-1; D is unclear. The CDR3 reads CASSPQRGSGTEAFF. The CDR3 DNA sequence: TGTGCCAGCAGCCCCCAACGGGGATCGGGCACTGAAGCTTTCTTT.